This entry describes one TCR beta chain. Its antigen is unknown. The CDR3 loop spans 15 amino acids. Trimming took 4 bases from V and 8 from J; bases not matched to a gene: 7. Germline V gene data show CDR1 as SGHRS and CDR2 as YFSETQ. This entry comes from a study of blood T cells in healthy people across ages. General study findings and limits: Using unsorted PBMCs precluded a conclusive naive versus antigen-experienced comparison.

Sample-barcoded 5' priming and a J-beta primer mix drove a second PCR of about 6 to 12 cycles. TCRdb used MiXCR to reprocess the 5' RACE reads, holding one entry per CDR3 protein. The data hold about 780,000 distinct CDR3 sequences, with around 25% observed a single time. This same sample was also part of a study on T cells of mothers and their children. That source notes: No persistent microchimeric T cell clones were detected at about 100 clones per million clonotypes sensitivity.

Sequenced: blood. This receptor was taken from a boy aged 5-17 years in good health. The rearrangement links TRBV5-1 to TRBJ1-6, with 9 bases aligning to TRBD1. This CDR3 reads CASSGTGLQDSPLHF. The DNA of the CDR3 is TGCGCCAGCAGCGGGACAGGGCTCCAGGATTCACCCCTCCACTTT. Filled out from reference TRBV5-1 and TRBJ1-6, the complete variable domain reads KAGVTQTPRYLIKTRGQQVTLSCSPISGHRSVSWYQQTPGQGLQFLFEYFSETQRNKGNFPGRFSGRQFSNSRSEMNVSTLELGDSALYLCASSGTGLQDSPLHFGNGTRLTVT.